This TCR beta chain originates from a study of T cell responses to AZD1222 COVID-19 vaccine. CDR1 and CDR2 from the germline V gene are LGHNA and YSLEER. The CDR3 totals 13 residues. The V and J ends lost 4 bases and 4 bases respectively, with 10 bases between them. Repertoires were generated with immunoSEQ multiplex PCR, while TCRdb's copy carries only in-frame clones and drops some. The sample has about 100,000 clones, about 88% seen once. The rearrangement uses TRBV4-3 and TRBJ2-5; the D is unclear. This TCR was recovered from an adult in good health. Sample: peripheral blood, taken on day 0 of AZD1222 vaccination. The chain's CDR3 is CASSPRVGETQYF. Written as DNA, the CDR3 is TGCGCCAGCAGCCCAAGGGTGGGAGAGACCCAGTACTTC.